The 27 T cell receptor beta chains below come from one sample, sequenced in a study of cytomegalovirus exposure and HLA in healthy donors. This PCR relied on a set of 60 Vbeta primers and 13 Jbeta primers. Produced via immunoSEQ multiplex PCR; TCRdb's table is partial and in-frame only. The sample contains 130,000 to 150,000 clones, more than 80% of which appear only once. Sequenced input: PBMCs. These receptors came from a middle-aged woman in good health and CMV-seropositive.

The V gene is TRBV18, the J gene TRBJ2-7, with 14 bases that match TRBD2. V lost 6 bases, J lost 1 base, and 8 bases stayed unmatched. CDR1 is KGHSH and CDR2 is LQKENI in the germline V gene. CDR3 length: 17 amino acids. CDR3 sequence: CASSDGLAGGVSYEQYF. The CDR3 DNA follows: TGTGCCAGCTCGGACGGACTAGCGGGAGGCGTATCCTACGAGCAGTACTTC.

V is TRBV2 and J is TRBJ2-2; 8 bases match TRBD2. Germline V gene sequence: CDR1 SNHLY, CDR2 FYNNEI. Trimming took 4 bases from V and 2 from J; bases not matched to a gene: 3. The CDR3 contains 15 residues. CDR3 region: CASSGSGSNTGELFF. For the CDR3, the DNA is TGTGCCAGCAGTGGAAGCGGGAGTAACACCGGGGAGCTGTTTTTT.

This clone was observed a few times. The V gene is TRBV28, the J gene TRBJ1-2; 10 positions match TRBD1. Trimming at V came to 7 bases and at J to 1 base, leaving 9 bases not matched to a gene. The CDR3 is 16 residues long. Germline values: CDR1 MDHEN, CDR2 SYDVKM. The CDR3 here is CASTQLTGGRNYGYTF. For the CDR3, the DNA is TGTGCCAGCACCCAACTGACAGGGGGCCGTAACTATGGCTACACCTTC.

In this sample, this clone turned up once. CDR3 nucleotide sequence: TGTGCCAGCAGCTTGAGAGACTACGAGCAGTACTTC. This translates into CASSLRDYEQYF. This chain connects TRBV5-8 to TRBJ2-7; D gene unclear. Per germline, CDR1 SGHTS and CDR2 YDEGEE. V lost 1 base and J 3 bases, leaving 5 bases between the germline ends. This CDR3 region has 12 residues.

J is TRBJ2-4 and V is TRBV9; 8 nucleotides line up with TRBD1. J lost 3 bases, V lost 3 bases, and 2 bases had no gene match. This CDR3 has 14 residues. Germline assignment: CDR1 SGDLS and CDR2 YYNGEE. CDR3 amino acids: CASSAGTGKNIQYF. Here the CDR3 DNA reads TGTGCCAGCAGCGCCGGGACAGGCAAAAACATTCAGTACTTC.

The chain has TRBV9 and TRBJ2-7, with TRBD2 matching 10 bases. The CDR3 runs 17 residues. V was pared by 0 bases and J by 5 bases, with 11 bases of the junction left unmatched. The germline gives CDR1 SGDLS, CDR2 YYNGEE. This CDR3 is CASSVDPSGGMMDEQYF. The DNA for the CDR3 is TGTGCCAGCAGCGTAGATCCTAGCGGGGGAATGATGGACGAGCAGTACTTC.

The sample holds a few counts of this clone. The rearrangement links TRBV2 to TRBJ2-3; D may be TRBD2 (5 bases). The germline CDR1 and CDR2 sequences are SNHLY and FYNNEI. CDR3 length equals 13 residues. The germline V and J ends were trimmed by 0 bases and 6 bases, with 7 bases remaining between them. CDR3: CASSEARGDTQYF. The CDR3 DNA is TGTGCCAGCAGTGAAGCTCGAGGGGATACGCAGTATTTT.

The J gene is TRBJ2-2, the V gene TRBV28; TRBD2 matches at 11 bases. The CDR3 has 15 residues. V lost 6 bases, J lost 4 bases, and 4 bases stayed unmatched. The germline V gene encodes CDR1 MDHEN and CDR2 SYDVKM. CDR3 amino acids: CASSRSGGGTGELFF. The CDR3 nucleotides are TGTGCCAGCAGCCGTAGCGGGGGGGGCACCGGGGAGCTGTTTTTT. The whole variable domain, filled in from reference TRBV28 and TRBJ2-2, reads DVKVTQSSRYLVKRTGEKVFLECVQDMDHENMFWYRQDPGLGLRLIYFSYDVKMKEKGDIPEGYSVSREKKERFSLILESASTNQTSMYLCASSRSGGGTGELFFGEGSRLTVL.

The genes are TRBV27 and TRBJ1-1; possible D gene TRBD1, 5 bases. V shed 6 bases and J shed 5 bases, with 19 bases lying between them. The CDR3 length is 15 residues. The germline V gene has CDR1 MNHEY and CDR2 SMNVEV (reference sequence). The chain's CDR3 is CASSNRLNLFTEAFF. CDR3 coding DNA: TGTGCCAGCAGCAACAGGTTGAATCTTTTTACTGAAGCTTTCTTT.

The chain combines TRBV19 with TRBJ1-1; D call uncertain. CDR1 and CDR2 from the germline V gene are LNHDA and SQIVND (reference sequence). Deletions cut 5 bases from V and 10 bases from J, with 23 bases between. The CDR3 runs 15 residues. CDR3: CASSLTPTGEGLAFF. CDR3 nucleotides: TGTGCCAGTAGTTTAACCCCGACCGGGGAGGGTCTAGCTTTCTTT.

This clone was recorded once. The chain has TRBV19 and TRBJ1-2; D may be TRBD1 (6 bases). CDR1 and CDR2 (germline): LNHDA, SQIVND (reference sequence). Trimming removed 7 bases from V and 4 bases from J, with 22 bases in between. This CDR3 is 16 amino acids long. The CDR3 DNA reads as TGTGCCAGTACCCCTTCCGGGACACGAATAGTCTATGGCTACACCTTC. This sequence encodes CASTPSGTRIVYGYTF.

This rearrangement joins TRBV19 to TRBJ2-1; possibly TRBD2 for D (7 bases). The V end lost 7 bases, the J end lost 7 bases, and 17 bases lay between the germline ends. The germline V gene encodes CDR1 LNHDA and CDR2 SQIVND (reference sequence). The length of the CDR3 is 14 residues. CDR3 nucleotide sequence: TGTGCCAGTATGTCGGAACAGGGAGGGAATGAGCAGTTCTTC. As protein: CASMSEQGGNEQFF.

The J gene is TRBJ2-3, the V gene TRBV11-2; 11 nucleotides match TRBD1. V shed 7 bases and J 1 base; nucleotides not matched to a gene: 10. Germline lookup yields CDR1 SGHAT and CDR2 FQNNGV. The CDR3 has 17 residues. The CDR3 bases are TGTGCCAGCAACCGCAACGGACAGGGGGCAGGCACAGATACGCAGTATTTT. Its translation is CASNRNGQGAGTDTQYF.

The rearrangement links TRBV27 to TRBJ2-5; a possible D gene is TRBD2 (6 bases). Germline values: CDR1 MNHEY, CDR2 SMNVEV (reference sequence). Between the trimmed V and J ends, which lost 3 bases and 2 bases, there was a span of 13 bases. The CDR3 runs 15 residues. As DNA, the CDR3 is TGTGCCAGCAGTTTTTCCTTCGGGAGTCAAGAGACCCAGTACTTC. This codes for CASSFSFGSQETQYF.

J is TRBJ1-3 and V is TRBV5-5; D is possibly TRBD1 (6 bases). Trimming took 4 bases from V and 4 from J, leaving 15 bases between them. The CDR3 sequence is 15 residues long. Germline loops: CDR1 SGHKS, CDR2 YYEKEE (reference sequence). CDR3 bases: TGTGCCAGCAGCGGCACAGGGTTCGAAGGAAACACCATATATTTT. Encoded protein: CASSGTGFEGNTIYF.

This chain uses TRBV5-6 with TRBJ2-5; 13 bases are a match to TRBD2. V was pared by 3 bases and J by 1 base, with 3 bases of the junction left unmatched. This CDR3 contains 16 residues. Germline CDR1 reads SGHDT; CDR2 reads YYEEEE. CDR3 in DNA: TGTGCCAGCAGCTACGGACTAGCGGGAGCCCAAGAGACCCAGTACTTC. It yields the protein CASSYGLAGAQETQYF.

In this sample, this clone turned up once. The gene calls are TRBV9 and TRBJ2-3, with 10 bases matching TRBD2. There are 13 residues in the CDR3. The germline V gene encodes CDR1 SGDLS and CDR2 YYNGEE. J lost 5 bases, V lost 3 bases, and 0 bases had no gene match. The CDR3 reads CASSERGGDTQYF. In DNA, the CDR3 is TGTGCCAGCAGCGAGCGGGGGGGAGATACGCAGTATTTT.

The chain is built from TRBV10-3 and TRBJ2-1; 9 nucleotides align to TRBD2. The CDR3 length is 15 residues. Germline CDR1 is ENHRY and CDR2 is SYGVKD. Trimming cost V 10 bases and J 0 bases; bases outside gene matches: 7. The CDR3 is CATSGTLISYNEQFF. The CDR3 bases are TGTGCCACTAGCGGGACATTAATCTCCTACAATGAGCAGTTCTTC.

The chain carries TRBV10-1 and TRBJ2-2; TRBD2 is a possible D gene (5 bases). Germline CDR1 is WNHNN and CDR2 is SYGVQD (reference sequence). The CDR3 runs 13 residues. With 3 bases removed from V and 6 bases from J, the gap between germline ends came to 8 bases. CDR3 sequence (DNA): TGCGCCAGCAGTGATGAGGGATCCGGGGAGCTGTTTTTT. Its protein is CASSDEGSGELFF.

About this clone itself: A read error may account for a junction end that differs from germline. The chain has TRBV11-2 and TRBJ2-7; D might be TRBD1 (6 bases). Germline V gene data show CDR1 as SGHAT and CDR2 as FQNNGV. The CDR3 contains 12 residues. The CDR3 nucleotides read TGTGCCAGCAGCTTTCTGGACAGAGCCCTCCTCTTC. Translated, it gives CASSFLDRALLF.

The chain is built from TRBV9 and TRBJ2-7; D may be TRBD2 (7 bases). Trimming took 6 bases from V and 7 from J, leaving 20 bases between them. Germline lookup yields CDR1 SGDLS and CDR2 YYNGEE. The CDR3 extends over 14 amino acids. Here the CDR3 DNA reads TGTGCCAGCAACGCGGCCGGGGGGCCGGGAGAGCAGTACTTC. Translated, it gives CASNAAGGPGEQYF.

This chain connects TRBV10-3 to TRBJ2-1, with 7 bases that match TRBD2. The germline V gene encodes CDR1 ENHRY and CDR2 SYGVKD. CDR3 length: 17 residues. The J segment lost 1 base and the V segment lost 5 bases, leaving 11 bases of the junction unmatched. The CDR3, as DNA: TGTGCCATCAGTACCGACGGGGGGAGCACATCCTACAATGAGCAGTTCTTC. This sequence encodes CAISTDGGSTSYNEQFF.

V is TRBV6-5 and J is TRBJ1-2, with TRBD1 identical over 7 bases. The germline CDR1 and CDR2 sequences are MNHEY and SVGAGI. CDR3 length equals 13 residues. After removal of 3 bases from V and 3 bases from J, the junction contained 1 base not matched to a gene. CDR3 DNA: TGTGCCAGCAGTTATCAGGGGGACTATGGCTACACCTTC. Its protein is CASSYQGDYGYTF.

This chain links TRBV27 with TRBJ2-3, with 13 positions matching TRBD2. V was clipped by 4 bases and J by 3 bases; unmatched bases: 1. Germline values: CDR1 MNHEY, CDR2 SMNVEV (reference sequence). The CDR3 extends over 15 amino acids. Written as DNA, the CDR3 is TGTGCCAGCAGTTGGGGACTAGCGGGAACAGATACGCAGTATTTT. It encodes CASSWGLAGTDTQYF.

The V and J genes are TRBV28 and TRBJ1-2; 8 nucleotides line up with TRBD1. Germline trimming cut 7 bases from V and 6 bases from J; bases unmatched to any gene: 10. CDR3 length: 14 residues. CDR1 MDHEN and CDR2 SYDVKM come from the germline V gene. The CDR3 DNA sequence: TGTGCCAGCATCCTGGACAGGGCGGGAGATGGCTACACCTTC. This translates into CASILDRAGDGYTF.

This clone was recorded only once. The DNA for the CDR3 is TGTGCCAGCAGCTTTCGTCACAATGAGCAGTTCTTC. It translates to CASSFRHNEQFF. V usage is TRBV7-8 and J usage is TRBJ2-1; no definite D call. Trimming left V 3 bases short and J 5 bases short, with 5 bases between. Germline V lookup: CDR1 SGHVS, CDR2 FQNEAQ. CDR3 length equals 12 residues.

This clone has more than one count but fewer than ten. The chain is built from TRBV7-9 and TRBJ1-3, with 8 bases aligning to TRBD1. The germline CDR1 and CDR2 sequences are SEHNR and FQNEAQ (reference sequence). V shed 6 bases and J 3 bases; nucleotides not matched to a gene: 4. The CDR3 has 14 amino acids. The CDR3 DNA reads as TGTGCCAGCAGTCACGACAGGGGTGGAAACACCATATATTTT. It encodes CASSHDRGGNTIYF.